This T cell receptor (beta chain) stems from a study of regulatory T cells in long-lasting Graves disease. Study summary: Over 5 years on antithyroid drugs plus positive TSH receptor antibodies marked Graves' disease as persistent. Overall study findings and caveats: Among samples with persistent disease, TRBV28, TRBJ1-2 and TRBJ2-5 were favored.

Time point here: persistent/refractory GD, antithyroid drugs over 5 years with positive TRAb. Preparation of the TCR library used RNA extracted from PBMCs. Germline trimming cut 6 bases from V and 1 base from J; bases unmatched to any gene: 14. Looked up from germline, CDR1 is DFQATT and CDR2 is SNEGSKA (reference sequence). This CDR3 has 16 amino acids. Through Arm-PCR of CDR3 regions and iRepertoire HTBI primers, TCR beta libraries were built. MiXCR, run by TCRdb on the multiplex PCR reads, gives a single entry per CDR3 protein. This sample carries about 450,000 distinct CDR3 sequences, about a quarter of them seen once, and the ten largest clones take about 26%. In the case of this clonotype: What it recognizes is unknown.

The chain couples TRBV20-1 to TRBJ2-7; 8 nucleotides agree with TRBD2. The sample consisted of peripheral blood mononuclear cells (PBMCs), taken when the disease was refractory, from a patient treated with antithyroid drugs. This sequence was found in a female donor with Graves disease. In DNA form, the CDR3 reads TGCAGTGCATCCACTCCCGCTAGCGGGCGATCCTACGAGCAGTACTTC. Amino acids: CSASTPASGRSYEQYF.